The 14 T cell receptor beta chains presented below share a single source sample, sequenced in a study of response to subunit inactivated influenza vaccine. TCRdb processed the RT-PCR reads anew with MiXCR; each CDR3 protein has one entry. The data show 610,000 or so distinct CDR3 sequences, 12% to 15% seen once. The sample in question was PBMCs from blood, obtained about 12 days after vaccination. The receptors originated from a middle-aged man who received an inactivated influenza vaccine.

This sequence joins TRBV5-1 and TRBJ1-6; TRBD1 agrees at 7 bases. CDR3 length equals 15 residues. V dropped 4 bases and J dropped 7; count of bases not matched to a gene: 8. CDR1 and CDR2 (germline): SGHRS, YFSETQ. CDR3 nucleotide sequence: TGCGCCAGCAGCGCCGAGACAGGGAGAAATTCACCCCTCCACTTT. It is translated as CASSAETGRNSPLHF.

Ten or more counts support this clonotype. The V call is TRBV19, the J call TRBJ2-1, with 8 positions matching TRBD1. The CDR3 extends over 13 amino acids. With 5 bases clipped from V and 8 bases from J, the junction kept 5 bases outside the gene matches. Per germline, CDR1 LNHDA and CDR2 SQIVND (reference sequence). CDR3 DNA: TGTGCCAGTAGTCGGCCAGGGGGCGATGAGCAGTTCTTC. Its protein is CASSRPGGDEQFF. The whole variable domain, filled in from reference TRBV19 and TRBJ2-1, reads DGGITQSPKYLFRKEGQNVTLSCEQNLNHDAMYWYRQDPGQGLRLIYYSQIVNDFQKGDIAEGYSVSREKKESFPLTVTSAQKNPTAFYLCASSRPGGDEQFFGPGTRLTVL.

This clonotype occurred a few times. The CDR3 does not end in the conserved phenylalanine or tryptophan, so this is likely a read error. No DNA is shown, since the ends of the CDR3 on it are uncertain; the CDR3 is the one TCRdb lists. This chain links TRBV7-8 with TRBJ2-5; the table's D gene call, TRBD2, was not cross checked with the DNA. Inclusive of both ends, the CDR3 amounts to 12 amino acids. Germline V gene sequence: CDR1 SGHVS, CDR2 FQNEAQ. CDR3 residues: CASSSKAGGLIV.

The J gene is TRBJ2-5, the V gene TRBV7-2; 10 nucleotides match TRBD2. The length of the CDR3 is 15 residues. Germline V lookup: CDR1 SGHTA, CDR2 FQGNSA. After removal of 7 bases from V and 5 bases from J, the junction contained 10 bases not matched to a gene. CDR3 protein: CASTSGRGGWETQYF. For the CDR3, the DNA is TGTGCCAGCACCAGCGGGAGGGGAGGTTGGGAGACCCAGTACTTC.

This chain joins TRBV3-1 and TRBJ2-1, with 7 nucleotides matching TRBD2. Germline loops: CDR1 LGHDT, CDR2 YNNKEL (reference sequence). The CDR3 sequence is 14 residues long. V gave up 3 bases and J gave up 12 bases; unmatched junction bases: 11. The CDR3 DNA follows: TGTGCCAGCAGCCAGACCGTGGGGGGGAGAGGGCAGTTCTTC. It specifies CASSQTVGGRGQFF.

This rearrangement joins TRBV28 to TRBJ2-6; D not certain. V lost 3 bases and J 2 bases, leaving 11 bases between the germline ends. Germline values: CDR1 MDHEN, CDR2 SYDVKM. CDR3 size: 16 residues. CDR3 nucleotides: TGTGCCAGCAGTTTGATTGGATTGGCTGGGGCCAACGTCCTGACTTTC. Amino acids: CASSLIGLAGANVLTF. The full variable domain, rest sourced from reference TRBV28 and TRBJ2-6, is DVKVTQSSRYLVKRTGEKVFLECVQDMDHENMFWYRQDPGLGLRLIYFSYDVKMKEKGDIPEGYSVSREKKERFSLILESASTNQTSMYLCASSLIGLAGANVLTFGAGSRLTVL.

The table lists this clonotype with a few counts. This chain links TRBV20-1 with TRBJ2-1; D tentatively fits TRBD1 or TRBD2 (5 bases each). The ends were cut back, 5 bases at V and 3 bases at J, with 14 bases in the middle. Per germline, CDR1 DFQATT and CDR2 SNEGSKA (reference sequence). CDR3 length: 14 residues. CDR3 amino acids: CSASGPPLYNEQFF. The CDR3 region has the DNA TGCAGTGCTTCGGGACCTCCTCTCTACAATGAGCAGTTCTTC.

The V gene is TRBV6-2 or TRBV6-3, the J gene TRBJ2-6; 8 bases agree with TRBD1. V shed 3 bases, J shed 0 bases, and the junction held 1 base outside the gene matches. Germline CDR1 and CDR2: MNHEY and SVGEGT. This CDR3 is built from 16 residues. CDR3 in DNA: TGTGCCAGCAGTTATGACAGGGGCTCTGGGGCCAACGTCCTGACTTTC. Protein sequence: CASSYDRGSGANVLTF.

This clonotype appeared a few times. The rearrangement links TRBV7-2 to TRBJ2-3; tentatively, D is TRBD2 (5 bases). From germline, CDR1 is SGHTA and CDR2 FQGNSA. The V gene lost 8 bases and the J gene lost 2 bases, with 8 bases spanning the gap. The CDR3 totals 12 residues. CDR3 residues: CASRELTDTQYF. The CDR3 DNA reads as TGTGCCAGCCGGGAACTCACAGATACGCAGTATTTT.

There are a few counts of this clonotype. The chain links TRBV6-1 to TRBJ1-4; a possible D gene is TRBD1 (6 bases). CDR3 length equals 12 residues. Germline V gene data show CDR1 as MNHNS and CDR2 as SASEGT. V was cut by 6 bases and J by 13 bases, with 15 bases left in between. The CDR3 region has the DNA TGTGCCAGCAGGATTGGGGGCGCGGGACTGTTTTTT. Translating gives CASRIGGAGLFF.

This clonotype was detected a few times. The gene calls are TRBV20-1 and TRBJ2-3; tentatively, D is TRBD1 or TRBD2 (5 bases each). The CDR3 runs 14 residues. CDR1 and CDR2 from the germline V gene are DFQATT and SNEGSKA (reference sequence). V gave up 5 bases and J gave up 4 bases, with 16 bases separating them. The CDR3 coding sequence is TGCAGTGCTTTGGCTAGCTGGGGCGCAGATACGCAGTATTTT. This sequence encodes CSALASWGADTQYF.

The CDR3 reads CASSLTSGDPTDTQYF. In nucleotides, the CDR3 is TGTGCCAGCAGTTTGACTAGCGGAGACCCTACAGATACGCAGTATTTT. The V and J genes are TRBV27 and TRBJ2-3, with 9 bases matching TRBD2. Germline trimming cut 3 bases from V and 3 bases from J; bases unmatched to any gene: 7. CDR3 length: 16 amino acids. Germline values: CDR1 MNHEY, CDR2 SMNVEV (reference sequence).

The sample holds many counts of this clonotype. The J gene is TRBJ2-3, the V gene TRBV7-2; TRBD2 matches 8 bases. V dropped 5 bases and J dropped 0; count of bases not matched to a gene: 4. The CDR3 runs 15 residues. Germline assignment: CDR1 SGHTA and CDR2 FQGNSA. The CDR3 region is CASSTTSGSTDTQYF. In nucleotides, the CDR3 is TGTGCCAGCAGCACCACTAGCGGCAGCACAGATACGCAGTATTTT.

The V gene is TRBV7-2, the J gene TRBJ2-7; perhaps D is TRBD1 or TRBD2 (5 bases each). Trimming removed 7 bases from V and 2 bases from J, with 18 bases in between. The CDR3 extends over 15 amino acids. CDR1 is SGHTA, CDR2 FQGNSA, per germline. The CDR3: CASTAQRGGTYEQYF. In DNA, the CDR3 is TGTGCCAGCACCGCTCAGAGGGGCGGAACCTACGAGCAGTACTTC.